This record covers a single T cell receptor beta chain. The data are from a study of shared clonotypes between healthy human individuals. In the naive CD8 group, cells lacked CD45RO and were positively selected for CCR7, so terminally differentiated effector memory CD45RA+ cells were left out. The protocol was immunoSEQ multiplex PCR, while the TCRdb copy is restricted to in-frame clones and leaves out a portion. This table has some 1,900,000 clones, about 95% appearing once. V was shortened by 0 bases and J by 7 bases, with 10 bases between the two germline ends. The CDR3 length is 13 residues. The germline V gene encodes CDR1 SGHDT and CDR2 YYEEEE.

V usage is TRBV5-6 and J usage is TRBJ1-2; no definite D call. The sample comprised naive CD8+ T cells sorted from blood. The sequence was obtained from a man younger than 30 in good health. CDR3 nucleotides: TGTGCCAGCAGCTTGGGGAGTCCAGGTGGCTACACCTTC. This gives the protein CASSLGSPGGYTF.